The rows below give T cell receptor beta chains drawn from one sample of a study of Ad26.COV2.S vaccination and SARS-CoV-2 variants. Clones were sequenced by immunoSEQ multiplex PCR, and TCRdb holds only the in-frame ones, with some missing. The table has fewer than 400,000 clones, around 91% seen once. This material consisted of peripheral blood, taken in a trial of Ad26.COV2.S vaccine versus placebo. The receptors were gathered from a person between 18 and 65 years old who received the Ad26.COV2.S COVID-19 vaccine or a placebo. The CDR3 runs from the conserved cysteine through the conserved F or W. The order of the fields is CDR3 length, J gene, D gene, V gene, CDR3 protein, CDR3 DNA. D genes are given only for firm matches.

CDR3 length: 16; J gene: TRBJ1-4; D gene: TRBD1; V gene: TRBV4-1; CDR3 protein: CASSQKRGQGNEKLFF; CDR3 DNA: TGCGCCAGCAGCCAAAAGAGGGGACAGGGTAATGAAAAACTGTTTTTT
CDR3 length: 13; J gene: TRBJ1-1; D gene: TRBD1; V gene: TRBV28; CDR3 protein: CASRQGRNTEAFF; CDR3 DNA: TGTGCCAGCCGACAGGGAAGGAACACTGAAGCTTTCTTT
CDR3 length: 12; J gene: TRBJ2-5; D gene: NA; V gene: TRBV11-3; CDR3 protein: CASSLPDRTQYF; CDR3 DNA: TGTGCCAGCAGCTTACCCGACAGGACCCAGTACTTC
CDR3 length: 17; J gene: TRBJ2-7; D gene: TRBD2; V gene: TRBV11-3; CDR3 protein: CASSLGELAEVLNEQYF; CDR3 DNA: TGTGCCAGCAGCTTAGGTGAACTAGCGGAAGTACTCAACGAGCAGTACTTC
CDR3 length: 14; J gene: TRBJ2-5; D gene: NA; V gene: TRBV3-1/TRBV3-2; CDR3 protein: CASSLRTDQETQYF; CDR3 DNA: TGTGCCAGCAGCCTCCGGACAGACCAAGAGACCCAGTACTTC
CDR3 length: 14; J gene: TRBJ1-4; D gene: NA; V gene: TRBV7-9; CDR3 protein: CASRTTAKGEKLFF; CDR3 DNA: TGTGCCAGCAGAACGACGGCAAAAGGTGAAAAACTGTTTTTT
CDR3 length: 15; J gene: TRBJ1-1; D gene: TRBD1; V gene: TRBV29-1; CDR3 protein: CSVSGQEGNLRGAFF; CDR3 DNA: TGCAGCGTTTCCGGACAGGAAGGAAACCTACGGGGAGCTTTCTTT
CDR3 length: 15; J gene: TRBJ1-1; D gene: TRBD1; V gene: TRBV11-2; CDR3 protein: CASSLLRGLNTEAFF; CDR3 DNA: TGTGCCAGCAGCTTGCTCAGGGGGCTGAACACTGAAGCTTTCTTT
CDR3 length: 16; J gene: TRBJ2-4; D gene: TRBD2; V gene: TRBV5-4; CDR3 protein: CASSILRGGSKNIQYF; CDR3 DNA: TGTGCCAGCAGCATCCTCCGGGGAGGGTCCAAAAACATTCAGTACTTC
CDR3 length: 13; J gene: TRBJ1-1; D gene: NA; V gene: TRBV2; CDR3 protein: CASSLGYYTEAFF; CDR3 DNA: TGTGCCAGCAGCCTCGGATACTACACTGAAGCTTTCTTT
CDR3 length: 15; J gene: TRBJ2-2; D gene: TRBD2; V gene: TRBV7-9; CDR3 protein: CASSFKSGRAGELFF; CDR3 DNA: TGTGCCAGCAGCTTTAAGAGCGGGAGAGCCGGGGAGCTGTTTTTT